The 10 T cell receptor beta chains below come from one sample, sequenced in a study of T cell responses to AZD1222 COVID-19 vaccine. Profiling relied on immunoSEQ multiplex PCR, and the TCRdb table lists in-frame clones only, not all of them. In the table there are 180,000 or so clones, roughly 94% of which are singletons. The sample consisted of peripheral blood, taken on day 0 of AZD1222 vaccination. The receptors derive from an adult in good health.

This clone was seen a few times. The chain employs TRBV3-1 (or the pseudogene TRBV3-2) and TRBJ1-3, with D perhaps matching TRBD1 (6 bases). This CDR3 spans 16 amino acids. V lost 3 bases, J lost 0 bases, and 12 bases lay in between. Germline CDR1 and CDR2: LGHDT and YNNKEL (reference sequence). The CDR3: CASSQARTVSGNTIYF. CDR3 DNA: TGTGCCAGCAGCCAGGCAAGGACAGTCTCTGGAAACACCATATATTTT.

The chain employs TRBV25-1 and TRBJ2-4, with D maybe TRBD2 (6 bases). Germline lookup yields CDR1 MGHDK and CDR2 SYGVNS. The CDR3 contains 13 residues. V gave up 9 bases and J gave up 2 bases, with 11 bases separating them. The CDR3 is CASEEGTKNIQYF. The CDR3 nucleotides read TGTGCCAGTGAGGAGGGGACCAAAAACATTCAGTACTTC.

The chain has TRBV6-5 and TRBJ2-1; 10 bases map to TRBD1. The CDR3 runs to 12 residues. V was clipped by 4 bases and J by 14 bases; unmatched bases: 5. CDR1 is MNHEY and CDR2 is SVGAGI in the germline V gene. The chain's CDR3 is CASSFDRGRKFF. The CDR3 region has the DNA TGTGCCAGCAGTTTCGACAGGGGGCGAAAGTTCTTC.

The chain links TRBV28 to TRBJ1-5, with D hard to call. Trimming took off 2 bases at V and 5 bases at J, with 7 bases between the two ends. This CDR3 has 13 amino acids. The V gene's germline CDR1 is MDHEN and CDR2 SYDVKM. CDR3 nucleotides: TGTGCCAGCAGTTTACAGGACGATCAGCCCCAGCATTTT. It specifies CASSLQDDQPQHF.

The sample holds a few counts of this clone. The chain has TRBV5-4 and TRBJ1-2; D gene uncertain. Germline V lookup: CDR1 SGHNT, CDR2 YYREEE (reference sequence). The CDR3 runs 15 residues. With 0 bases removed from V and 4 bases from J, the gap between germline ends came to 13 bases. CDR3 amino acids: CASSLDVGQAYGYTF. CDR3 DNA: TGTGCCAGCAGCTTGGATGTCGGGCAGGCCTATGGCTACACCTTC.

The J gene is TRBJ2-1, the V gene TRBV5-1; no clear D gene. Germline V lookup: CDR1 SGHRS, CDR2 YFSETQ. The CDR3 covers 14 residues. V was shortened by 3 bases and J by 8 bases, with 15 bases between the two germline ends. The CDR3 loop is CASSSGWVKDEQFF. The CDR3 nucleotides read TGCGCCAGCAGCTCGGGTTGGGTGAAAGATGAGCAGTTCTTC. The entire variable domain, with the rest obtained from reference TRBV5-1 and TRBJ2-1, is as follows: KAGVTQTPRYLIKTRGQQVTLSCSPISGHRSVSWYQQTPGQGLQFLFEYFSETQRNKGNFPGRFSGRQFSNSRSEMNVSTLELGDSALYLCASSSGWVKDEQFFGPGTRLTVL.

The chain carries TRBV7-2 and TRBJ1-6; 10 bases agree with TRBD1. The V and J ends lost 1 base and 8 bases, in that order; junction bases with no gene match: 5. Germline CDR1 reads SGHTA; CDR2 reads FQGNSA. The CDR3 spans 16 residues. The CDR3 coding sequence is TGTGCCAGCAGCTTAGTGACAGGGGGCCGGGATTCACCCCTCCACTTT. This gives the protein CASSLVTGGRDSPLHF.

The chain employs TRBV4-1 and TRBJ1-3; D gene unclear. The CDR3 runs to 17 residues. V was trimmed by 2 bases and J by 0 bases, leaving 14 bases between them. CDR1 is MGHRA, CDR2 YSYEKL, per germline. The CDR3 region has the DNA TGCGCCAGCAGCCAACCCCTCCGAGGGAGCTCTGGAAACACCATATATTTT. Residues: CASSQPLRGSSGNTIYF.

The chain combines TRBV28 with TRBJ2-7, with TRBD1 as a possible D gene (6 bases). V gave up 4 bases and J gave up 5 bases, with 15 bases separating them. Per the germline V gene, CDR1 is MDHEN and CDR2 is SYDVKM. The length of the CDR3 is 14 residues. CDR3 protein: CASSSGTRPHEQYF. The CDR3 bases are TGTGCCAGCAGTTCGGGGACAAGGCCCCACGAGCAGTACTTC.

V gene TRBV5-1 combines with J gene TRBJ2-2, with TRBD2 matching 11 bases. Trimming took 4 bases from V and 7 from J; bases not matched to a gene: 6. Germline V gives CDR1 SGHRS, CDR2 YFSETQ. The length of the CDR3 is 15 residues. CDR3: CASSPGLAGGGELFF. CDR3 coding DNA: TGCGCCAGCAGCCCCGGACTAGCGGGCGGCGGGGAGCTGTTTTTT.